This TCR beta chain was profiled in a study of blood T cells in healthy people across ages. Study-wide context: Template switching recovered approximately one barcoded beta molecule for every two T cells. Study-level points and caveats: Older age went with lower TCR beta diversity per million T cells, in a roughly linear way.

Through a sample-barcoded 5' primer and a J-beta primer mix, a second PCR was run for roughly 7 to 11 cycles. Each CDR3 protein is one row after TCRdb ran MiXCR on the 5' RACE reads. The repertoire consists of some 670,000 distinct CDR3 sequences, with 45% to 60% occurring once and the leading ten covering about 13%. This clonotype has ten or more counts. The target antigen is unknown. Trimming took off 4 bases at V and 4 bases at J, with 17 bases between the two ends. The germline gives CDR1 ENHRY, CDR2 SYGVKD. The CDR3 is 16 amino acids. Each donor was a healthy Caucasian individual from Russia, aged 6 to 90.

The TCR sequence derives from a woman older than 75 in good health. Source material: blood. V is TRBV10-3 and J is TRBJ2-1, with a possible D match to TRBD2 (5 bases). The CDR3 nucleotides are TGTGCCATCAGTGGATTGGCTGGGAGCGCTTACAATGAGCAGTTCTTC. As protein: CAISGLAGSAYNEQFF.